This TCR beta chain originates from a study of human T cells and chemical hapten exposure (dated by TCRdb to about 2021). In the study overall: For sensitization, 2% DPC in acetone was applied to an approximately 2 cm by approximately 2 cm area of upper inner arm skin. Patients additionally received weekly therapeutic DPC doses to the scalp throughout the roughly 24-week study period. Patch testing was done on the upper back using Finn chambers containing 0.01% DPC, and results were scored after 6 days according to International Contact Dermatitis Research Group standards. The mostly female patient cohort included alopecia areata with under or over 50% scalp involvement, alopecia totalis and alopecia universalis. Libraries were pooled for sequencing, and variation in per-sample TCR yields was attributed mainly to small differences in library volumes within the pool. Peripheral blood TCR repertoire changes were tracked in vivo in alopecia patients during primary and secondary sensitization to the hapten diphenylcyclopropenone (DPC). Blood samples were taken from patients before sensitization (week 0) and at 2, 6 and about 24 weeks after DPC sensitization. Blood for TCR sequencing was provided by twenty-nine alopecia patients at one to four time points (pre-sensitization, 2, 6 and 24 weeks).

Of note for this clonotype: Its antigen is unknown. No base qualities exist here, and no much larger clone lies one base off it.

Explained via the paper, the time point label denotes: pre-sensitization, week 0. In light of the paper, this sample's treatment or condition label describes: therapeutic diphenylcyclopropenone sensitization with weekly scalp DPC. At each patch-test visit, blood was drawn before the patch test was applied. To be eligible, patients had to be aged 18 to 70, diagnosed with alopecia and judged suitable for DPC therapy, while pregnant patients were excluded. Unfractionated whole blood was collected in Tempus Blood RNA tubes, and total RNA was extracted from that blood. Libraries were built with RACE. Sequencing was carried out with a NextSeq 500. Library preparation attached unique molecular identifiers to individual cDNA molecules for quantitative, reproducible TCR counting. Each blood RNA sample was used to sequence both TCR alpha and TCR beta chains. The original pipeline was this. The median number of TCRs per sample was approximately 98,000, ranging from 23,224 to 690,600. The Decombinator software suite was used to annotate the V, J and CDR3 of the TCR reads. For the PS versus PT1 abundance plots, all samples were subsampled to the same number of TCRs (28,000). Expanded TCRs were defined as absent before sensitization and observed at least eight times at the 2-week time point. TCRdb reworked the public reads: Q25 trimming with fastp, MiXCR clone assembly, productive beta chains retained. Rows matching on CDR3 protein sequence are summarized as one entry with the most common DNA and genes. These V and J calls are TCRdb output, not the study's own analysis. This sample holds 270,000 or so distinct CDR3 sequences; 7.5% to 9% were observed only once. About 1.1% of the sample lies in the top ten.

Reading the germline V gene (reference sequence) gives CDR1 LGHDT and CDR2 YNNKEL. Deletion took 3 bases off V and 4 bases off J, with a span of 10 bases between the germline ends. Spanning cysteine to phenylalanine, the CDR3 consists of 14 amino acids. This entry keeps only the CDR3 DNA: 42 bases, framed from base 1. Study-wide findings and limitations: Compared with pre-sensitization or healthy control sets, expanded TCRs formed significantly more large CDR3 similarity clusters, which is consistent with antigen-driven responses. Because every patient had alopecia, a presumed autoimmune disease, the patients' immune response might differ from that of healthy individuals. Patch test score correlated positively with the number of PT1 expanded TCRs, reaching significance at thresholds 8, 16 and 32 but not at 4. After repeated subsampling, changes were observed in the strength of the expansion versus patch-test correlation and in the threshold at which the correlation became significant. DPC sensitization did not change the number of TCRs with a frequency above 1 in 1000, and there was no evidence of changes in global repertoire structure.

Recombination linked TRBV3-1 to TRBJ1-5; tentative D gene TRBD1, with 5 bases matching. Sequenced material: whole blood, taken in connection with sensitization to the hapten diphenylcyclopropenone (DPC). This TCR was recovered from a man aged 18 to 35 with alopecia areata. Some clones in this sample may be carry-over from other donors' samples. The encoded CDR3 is CASSHMWGNQPQHF. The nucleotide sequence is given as TGTGCCAGCAGCCATATGTGGGGGAATCAGCCCCAGCATTTT. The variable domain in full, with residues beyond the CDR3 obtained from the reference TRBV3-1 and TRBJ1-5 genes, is DTAVSQTPKYLVTQMGNDKSIKCEQNLGHDTMYWYKQDSKKFLKIMFSYNNKELIINETVPNRFSPKSPDKAHLNLHINSLELGDSAVYFCASSHMWGNQPQHFGDGTRLSIL.